The 17 T cell receptor beta chains reported below all come from one sample, sequenced in a study of blood T cells in healthy people across ages. Through a sample-barcoded 5' primer and a J-beta primer mix, a second PCR was run for about 7 to 12 cycles. TCRdb itself ran the 5' RACE reads through MiXCR, one entry per CDR3 protein. Among fewer than 800,000 distinct CDR3 sequences listed, 49% were seen once. The sample consisted of blood. All receptors derive from a woman aged 55-75 years in good health.

Points on this clonotype: Given the absence of the conserved phenylalanine or tryptophan at the CDR3 end, a read error is likely. The rearrangement uses TRBV5-1 and TRBJ2-1, with D tentatively TRBD1 (6 bases). CDR3 length: 16 amino acids. Germline V gene sequence: CDR1 SGHRS, CDR2 YFSETQ. V lost 3 bases and J lost 4, with 17 bases in between. CDR3 amino acids: CASSSKQGSGYNEQFY. The CDR3 coding sequence is TGCGCCAGCAGCTCTAAACAGGGATCGGGGTACAATGAGCAGTTCTAC.

This clonotype showed up just a few times. The chain is built from TRBV4-3 and TRBJ2-4; 8 positions agree with TRBD1. After removal of 3 bases from V and 6 bases from J, the junction contained 4 bases not matched to a gene. Germline V lookup: CDR1 LGHNA, CDR2 YSLEER. The CDR3 runs to 14 residues. CDR3 sequence (DNA): TGCGCCAGCAGCCAGGCGACAGGGGTAAACATTCAGTACTTC. This translates into CASSQATGVNIQYF.

In this sample, this clonotype turned up once. This sequence may be a read error, since a much larger clone differs from it by one base. The chain carries TRBV3-1 and TRBJ2-7, with a weak D call TRBD1 (6 bases). Trimming took off 4 bases at V and 4 bases at J, with 11 bases between the two ends. This CDR3 spans 13 amino acids. Germline CDR1 is LGHDT and CDR2 is YNNKEL (reference sequence). The CDR3 sequence is CASSRLDRYEQYF. CDR3 nucleotides: TGTGCCAGCAGCCGCTTGGACAGATACGAGCAGTACTTC.

This rearrangement joins TRBV28 to TRBJ2-7, with D possibly TRBD2 on 6 matching bases. The V end lost 8 bases, the J end lost 0 bases, and 20 bases lay between the germline ends. Germline CDR1 MDHEN, CDR2 SYDVKM. This CDR3 comprises 16 residues. The DNA of the CDR3 is TGTGCCAGCCTGGGCAAAGTGGCGGGGAGCTCCTACGAGCAGTACTTC. Translating gives CASLGKVAGSSYEQYF. The full variable domain, its missing parts supplied by reference TRBV28 and TRBJ2-7, is DVKVTQSSRYLVKRTGEKVFLECVQDMDHENMFWYRQDPGLGLRLIYFSYDVKMKEKGDIPEGYSVSREKKERFSLILESASTNQTSMYLCASLGKVAGSSYEQYFGPGTRLTVT.

This clonotype has just a few counts. The chain employs TRBV5-1 and TRBJ2-7, with 9 bases identical to TRBD1. This CDR3 is 14 amino acids long. V lost 1 base to trimming and J lost 3 bases; unmatched junction nucleotides: 2. The germline gives CDR1 SGHRS, CDR2 YFSETQ. DNA of the CDR3: TGCGCCAGCAGCTTGAGGACAGGGGTCTACGAGCAGTACTTC. It encodes CASSLRTGVYEQYF.

The chain is built from TRBV2 and TRBJ2-3, with D tentatively TRBD1 or TRBD2 (6 bases each). CDR1 is SNHLY and CDR2 is FYNNEI in the germline V gene. This CDR3 has 12 amino acids. Trimming left V 7 bases short and J 10 bases short, with 15 bases between. This chain's CDR3 is CASNPGGRAQYF. Here the CDR3 DNA reads TGTGCCAGCAACCCCGGGGGCAGAGCGCAGTATTTT.

The rearrangement links TRBV5-1 to TRBJ2-7; 7 bases fit TRBD1. The V segment lost 4 bases and the J segment 7 bases; nucleotides outside the gene matches: 5. CDR1 is SGHRS and CDR2 is YFSETQ in the germline V gene. The CDR3 consists of 12 residues. DNA for the CDR3: TGCGCCAGCAGCCCGGGACAGTGGGAGCAGTACTTC. This sequence encodes CASSPGQWEQYF.

V gene TRBV5-1 combines with J gene TRBJ1-1; TRBD1 aligns across 7 bases. The CDR3 contains 13 residues. V shed 4 bases and J 9 bases; nucleotides not matched to a gene: 9. Germline V gives CDR1 SGHRS, CDR2 YFSETQ. Here the CDR3 reads CASSRGTADKAFF. DNA for the CDR3: TGCGCCAGCAGCCGAGGGACAGCCGATAAAGCTTTCTTT.

The V and J genes are TRBV11-1 and TRBJ2-7, with TRBD2 matching 8 bases. Germline-derived CDR1 and CDR2 are SGHAT and FQDESV (reference sequence). The CDR3 runs to 17 residues. With V trimmed by 5 bases and J by 1 base, 13 bases remained unmatched. The CDR3 nucleotides are TGTGCCAGCAGCCCAGATAGCGGGATGAGGAGATCCTACGAGCAGTACTTC. Its translation: CASSPDSGMRRSYEQYF. The full variable domain, with the rest looked up from reference TRBV11-1 and TRBJ2-7, is EAEVAQSPRYKITEKSQAVAFWCDPISGHATLYWYRQILGQGPELLVQFQDESVVDDSQLPKDRFSAERLKGVDSTLKIQPAELGDSAMYLCASSPDSGMRRSYEQYFGPGTRLTVT.

This clonotype was counted a few times. Just one base apart from a much larger clone, this may be a read error. The genes are TRBV7-2 and TRBJ2-5; TRBD1 might be the D (5 bases). V lost 1 base, J lost 1 base, and 10 bases lay in between. Germline V gene lookup returns CDR1 SGHTA and CDR2 FQGNSA. This CDR3 is 15 amino acids long. CDR3 sequence (DNA): TGTGCCAGCAGCTTAGTCACAGGCCCCCAAGAGACCCAGTACTTC. This sequence encodes CASSLVTGPQETQYF.

The chain employs TRBV29-1 and TRBJ2-1, with TRBD1 as a possible D gene (5 bases). V was trimmed by 7 bases and J by 7 bases, leaving 14 bases between them. Germline CDR1 SQVTM, CDR2 ANQGSEA. This CDR3 is 12 amino acids long. The DNA for the CDR3 is TGCAGCGGACAGAGTTTTCAGAATGAGCAGTTCTTC. Protein sequence: CSGQSFQNEQFF.

The sample holds a few counts of this clonotype. The chain joins TRBV20-1 to TRBJ2-1, with D uncertain. The germline V gene has CDR1 DFQATT and CDR2 SNEGSKA (reference sequence). This CDR3 has 15 residues. V was clipped by 1 base and J by 0 bases, with 10 bases between them. As DNA, the CDR3 is TGCAGTGCTAGAGCAGCCCGCCTCTCCTACAATGAGCAGTTCTTC. It is translated as CSARAARLSYNEQFF.

A note on this clonotype: One end of the junction varies from germline; a read error may be responsible. The chain joins TRBV24-1 to TRBJ1-1; D remains ambiguous. Germline V CDR1 and CDR2: KGHDR, SFDVKD. The CDR3 is 12 residues long. The CDR3 DNA follows: TGTGCCACCAGTGATTTGAATACTGAAGCTTTCTTT. Translating it yields CATSDLNTEAFF.

This clonotype was counted at least ten times. The CDR3 is CSGSTGRNTEAFF. CDR3 in DNA: TGCAGCGGTTCGACAGGGCGGAACACTGAAGCTTTCTTT. The chain is built from TRBV29-1 and TRBJ1-1, with 7 bases matching TRBD1. CDR3 size: 13 residues. The V segment lost 7 bases and the J segment 1 base; nucleotides outside the gene matches: 6. Germline V gene sequence: CDR1 SQVTM, CDR2 ANQGSEA.

J is TRBJ2-3 and V is TRBV10-3; 8 nucleotides match TRBD2. Germline lookup yields CDR1 ENHRY and CDR2 SYGVKD. This CDR3 spans 15 amino acids. After removal of 6 bases from V and 4 bases from J, the junction contained 9 bases not matched to a gene. In DNA form, the CDR3 reads TGTGCCATCAGCAGGAGCGGGAGTAAGTCAGATACGCAGTATTTT. Its translation is CAISRSGSKSDTQYF.

The V call is TRBV2, the J call TRBJ2-1; the D gene could be TRBD1 or TRBD2 (6 bases each). CDR1 and CDR2 (germline): SNHLY, FYNNEI. Trimming pared 7 bases from V and 0 bases from J, leaving 16 bases between. The CDR3 spans 16 residues. CDR3 in amino acids: CASTSVGGSSYNEQFF. The CDR3 coding sequence is TGTGCCAGCACTAGCGTAGGGGGGAGCTCCTACAATGAGCAGTTCTTC.

The sample holds one count of this clonotype. The chain has TRBV10-2 and TRBJ2-7, with unresolved D. The CDR3 totals 14 residues. Germline CDR1 is WSHSY and CDR2 is SAAADI. Trimming removed 3 bases at V and 3 bases at J, with 12 bases between. The CDR3: CASSEPYRNYEQYF. CDR3 sequence (DNA): TGCGCCAGCAGTGAACCTTACAGAAACTACGAGCAGTACTTC.